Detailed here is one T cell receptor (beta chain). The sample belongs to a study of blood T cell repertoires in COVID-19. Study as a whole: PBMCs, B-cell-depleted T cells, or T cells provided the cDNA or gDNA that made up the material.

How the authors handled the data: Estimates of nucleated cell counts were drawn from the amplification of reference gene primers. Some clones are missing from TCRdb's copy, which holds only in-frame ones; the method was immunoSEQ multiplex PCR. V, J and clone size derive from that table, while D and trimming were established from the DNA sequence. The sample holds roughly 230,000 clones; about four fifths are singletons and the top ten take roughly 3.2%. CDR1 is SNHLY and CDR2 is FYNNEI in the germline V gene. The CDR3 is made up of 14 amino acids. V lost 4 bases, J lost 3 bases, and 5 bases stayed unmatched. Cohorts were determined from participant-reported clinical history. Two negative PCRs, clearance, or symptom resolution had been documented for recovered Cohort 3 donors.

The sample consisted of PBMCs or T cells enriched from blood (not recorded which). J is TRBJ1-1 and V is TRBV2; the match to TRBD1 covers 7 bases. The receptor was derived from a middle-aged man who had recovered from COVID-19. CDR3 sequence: CASSATGAYTEAFF. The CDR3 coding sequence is TGTGCCAGCAGTGCCACAGGGGCGTACACTGAAGCTTTCTTT.